The rows below give T cell receptor beta chains drawn from one sample of a study of post-analysis software for immune sequencing data. One entry per CDR3 protein, called by TCRdb with MiXCR from the PCR reads. The table has some 260,000 distinct CDR3 sequences, 36% seen once. The sequenced sample was blood. The receptors here all came from a girl aged 10 to 17 with multiple sclerosis. Both conserved end residues are trimmed from each CDR3.

V: TRBV5-1
J: TRBJ1-6
CDR3: ASSLAGQGESPLH

V: TRBV7-2
J: TRBJ2-4
CDR3: ASSARGGPGQGNIQY

V: TRBV5-1
J: TRBJ1-2
CDR3: ASSRDGVNYGYT

V: TRBV5-1
J: TRBJ2-1
CDR3: ASSLAAGSYNEQF

V: TRBV7-3
J: TRBJ2-1
CDR3: ASSFLRLAGDSYNEQF

V: TRBV6-5
J: TRBJ1-2
CDR3: ATTGTANYGYT

V: TRBV4-2
J: NA
CDR3: ACSQDHESYNEQY

V: TRBV4-2
J: TRBJ2-5
CDR3: ASSQRLAGRQETQY

V: TRBV20-1
J: TRBJ2-3
CDR3: SARGLAGSTDTQY

V: TRBV5-5
J: TRBJ1-1
CDR3: ASSPGWAEAF

V: TRBV10-3
J: TRBJ1-2
CDR3: AISESNLGGTERGYT

V: TRBV4-1
J: TRBJ2-1
CDR3: ASSQEHGRDEQF

V: TRBV7-8
J: TRBJ1-2
CDR3: ASGLRQGDRPYGYT

V: TRBV20-1
J: TRBJ1-6
CDR3: SAKRDRVSPLH

V: TRBV12-3/TRBV12-4
J: TRBJ2-3
CDR3: ASSLERGSADAQY

V: TRBV29-1
J: TRBJ2-7
CDR3: SVSWTTGHEQY

V: TRBV11-2
J: TRBJ2-3
CDR3: AGSLTSGRDTQY

V: TRBV29-1
J: TRBJ2-3
CDR3: SAPGGLTDTQY

V: TRBV6-1
J: TRBJ2-7
CDR3: ASSAPVGQAYEQY

V: TRBV7-2
J: TRBJ2-5
CDR3: ASSLDPAPGETQY

V: TRBV20-1
J: TRBJ1-4
CDR3: SATLGGPNEKLF